This TCR beta chain was captured by sequencing in a study of T cells in Graves' hyperthyroidism and ophthalmopathy. This clonotype has only a few counts. Cells are PBMCs isolated from more than 8.5 ml of fresh blood. CDR3 length: 16 amino acids. The V gene's germline CDR1 is MGHRA and CDR2 YSYEKL. The V gene lost 4 bases and the J gene lost 1 base, with 16 bases spanning the gap. TCR beta CDR3 regions were amplified from RNA. The HTBI primer set served for first-round RT-PCR of the TCR CDR3. TCRdb fed the multiplex PCR reads into MiXCR, producing one record per CDR3 protein. Of about 770,000 distinct CDR3 sequences detected, 15% to 20% appear once; the ten largest clones hold about a sixth.

Source material: blood. V gene TRBV4-1 combines with J gene TRBJ1-1; D is uncertain. The origin of this receptor is a woman in her forties or fifties with Graves' hyperthyroidism that later progressed to Graves' ophthalmopathy. The CDR3 coding sequence is TGCGCCAGCAGCCCCGTGCGGCGTGGGTCGAACACTGAAGCTTTCTTT. It yields the protein CASSPVRRGSNTEAFF.